This section outlines one T cell receptor beta chain sequence together with its context. Method: immunoSEQ multiplex PCR; TCRdb's copy keeps in-frame clones and lacks some. The sample includes 2,000 to 2,500 clones, around 81% of them seen just once. V lost 0 bases to trimming and J lost 4 bases; unmatched junction nucleotides: 4. The CDR3 runs 15 residues. CDR1 and CDR2 from the germline V gene are SGHNT and YYREEE (reference sequence). These data are taken from a study of brain metastases from non-small cell lung cancer. The chain carries TRBV5-4 and TRBJ2-1, with 7 nucleotides matching TRBD2. The TCR was taken from a donor at least 40 years old with non-small cell lung cancer. The sequenced sample consisted of tumor-adjacent normal tissue. CDR3 DNA sequence: TGTGCCAGCAGCTTGGGCGGGAGCCTATACAATGAGCAGTTCTTC. Translation gives CASSLGGSLYNEQFF.